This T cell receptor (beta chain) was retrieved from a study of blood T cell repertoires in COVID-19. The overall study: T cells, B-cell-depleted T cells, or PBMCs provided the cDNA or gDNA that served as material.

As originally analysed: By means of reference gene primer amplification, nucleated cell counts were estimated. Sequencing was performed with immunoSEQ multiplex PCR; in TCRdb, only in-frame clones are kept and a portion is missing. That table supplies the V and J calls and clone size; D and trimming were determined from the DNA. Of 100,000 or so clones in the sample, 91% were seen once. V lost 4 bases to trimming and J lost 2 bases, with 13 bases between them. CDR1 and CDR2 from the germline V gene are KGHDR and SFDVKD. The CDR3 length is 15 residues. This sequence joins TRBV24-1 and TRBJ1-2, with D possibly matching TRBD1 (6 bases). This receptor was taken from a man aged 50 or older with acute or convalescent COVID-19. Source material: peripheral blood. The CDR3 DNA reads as TGTGCCACCAGTGACCCGACAGGATCAAACTATGGCTACACCTTC. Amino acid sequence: CATSDPTGSNYGYTF.